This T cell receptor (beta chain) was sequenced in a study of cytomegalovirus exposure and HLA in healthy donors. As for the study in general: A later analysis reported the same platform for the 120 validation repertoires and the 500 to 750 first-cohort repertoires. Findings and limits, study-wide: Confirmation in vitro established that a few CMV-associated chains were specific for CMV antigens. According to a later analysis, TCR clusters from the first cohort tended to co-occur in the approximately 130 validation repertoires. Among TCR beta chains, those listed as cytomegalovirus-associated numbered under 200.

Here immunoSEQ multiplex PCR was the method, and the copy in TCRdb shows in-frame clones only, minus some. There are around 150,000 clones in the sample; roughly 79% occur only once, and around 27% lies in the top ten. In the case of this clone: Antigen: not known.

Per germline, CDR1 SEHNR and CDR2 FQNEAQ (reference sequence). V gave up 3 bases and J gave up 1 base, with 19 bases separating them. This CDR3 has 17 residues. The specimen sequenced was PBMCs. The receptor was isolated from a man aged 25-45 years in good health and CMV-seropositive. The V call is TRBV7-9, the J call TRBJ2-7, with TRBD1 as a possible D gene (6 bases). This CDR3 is CASSLGSDWTDSYEQYF. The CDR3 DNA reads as TGTGCCAGCAGCTTGGGAAGTGACTGGACAGATTCCTACGAGCAGTACTTC.